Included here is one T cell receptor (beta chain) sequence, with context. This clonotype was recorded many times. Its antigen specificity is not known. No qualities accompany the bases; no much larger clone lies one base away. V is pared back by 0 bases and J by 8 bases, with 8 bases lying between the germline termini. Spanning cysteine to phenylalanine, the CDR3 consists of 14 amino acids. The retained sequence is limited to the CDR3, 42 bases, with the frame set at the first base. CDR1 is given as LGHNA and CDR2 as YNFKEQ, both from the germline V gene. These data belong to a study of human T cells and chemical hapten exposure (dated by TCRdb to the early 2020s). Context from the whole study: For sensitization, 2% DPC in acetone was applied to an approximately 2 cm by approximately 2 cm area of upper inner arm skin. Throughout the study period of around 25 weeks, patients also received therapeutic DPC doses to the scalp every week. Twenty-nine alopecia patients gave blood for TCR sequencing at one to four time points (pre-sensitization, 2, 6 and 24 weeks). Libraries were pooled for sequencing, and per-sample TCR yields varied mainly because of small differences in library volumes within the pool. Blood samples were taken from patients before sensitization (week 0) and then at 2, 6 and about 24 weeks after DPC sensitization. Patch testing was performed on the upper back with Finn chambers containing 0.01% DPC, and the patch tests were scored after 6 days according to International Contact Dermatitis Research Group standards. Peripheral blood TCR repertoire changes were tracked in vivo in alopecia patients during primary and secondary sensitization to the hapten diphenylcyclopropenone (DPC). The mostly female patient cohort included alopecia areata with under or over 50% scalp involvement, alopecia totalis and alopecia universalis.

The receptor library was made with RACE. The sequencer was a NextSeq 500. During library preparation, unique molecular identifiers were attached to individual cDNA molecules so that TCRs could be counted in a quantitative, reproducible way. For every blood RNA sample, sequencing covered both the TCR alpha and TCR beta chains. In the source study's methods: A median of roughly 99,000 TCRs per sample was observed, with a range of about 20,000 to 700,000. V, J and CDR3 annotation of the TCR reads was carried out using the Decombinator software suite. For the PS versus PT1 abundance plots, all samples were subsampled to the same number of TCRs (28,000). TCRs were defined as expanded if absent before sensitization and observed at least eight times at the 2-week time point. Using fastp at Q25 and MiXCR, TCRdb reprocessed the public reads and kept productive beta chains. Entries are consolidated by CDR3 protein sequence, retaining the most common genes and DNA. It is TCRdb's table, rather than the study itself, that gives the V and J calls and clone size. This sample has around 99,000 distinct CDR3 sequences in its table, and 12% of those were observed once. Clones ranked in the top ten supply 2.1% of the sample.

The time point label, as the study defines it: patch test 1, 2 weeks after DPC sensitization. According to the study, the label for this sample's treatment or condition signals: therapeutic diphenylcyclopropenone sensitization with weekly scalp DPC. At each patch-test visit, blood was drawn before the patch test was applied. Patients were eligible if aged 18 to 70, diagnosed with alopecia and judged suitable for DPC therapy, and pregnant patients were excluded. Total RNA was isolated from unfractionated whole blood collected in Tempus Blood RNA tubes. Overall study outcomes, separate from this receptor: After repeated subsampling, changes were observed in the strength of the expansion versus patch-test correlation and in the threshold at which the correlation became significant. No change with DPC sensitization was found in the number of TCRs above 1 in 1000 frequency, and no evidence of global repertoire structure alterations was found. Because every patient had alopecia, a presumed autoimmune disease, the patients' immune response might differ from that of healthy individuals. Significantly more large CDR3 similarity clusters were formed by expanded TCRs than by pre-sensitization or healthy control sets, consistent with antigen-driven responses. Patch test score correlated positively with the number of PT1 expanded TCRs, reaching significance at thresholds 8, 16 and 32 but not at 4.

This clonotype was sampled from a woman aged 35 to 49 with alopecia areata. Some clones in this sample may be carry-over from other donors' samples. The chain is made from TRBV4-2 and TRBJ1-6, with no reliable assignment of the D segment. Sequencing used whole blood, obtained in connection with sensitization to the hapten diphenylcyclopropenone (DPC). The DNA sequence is TGTGCCAGCAGCCAAGATATCCTTTATTCACCCCTCCACTTT. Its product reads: CASSQDILYSPLHF.